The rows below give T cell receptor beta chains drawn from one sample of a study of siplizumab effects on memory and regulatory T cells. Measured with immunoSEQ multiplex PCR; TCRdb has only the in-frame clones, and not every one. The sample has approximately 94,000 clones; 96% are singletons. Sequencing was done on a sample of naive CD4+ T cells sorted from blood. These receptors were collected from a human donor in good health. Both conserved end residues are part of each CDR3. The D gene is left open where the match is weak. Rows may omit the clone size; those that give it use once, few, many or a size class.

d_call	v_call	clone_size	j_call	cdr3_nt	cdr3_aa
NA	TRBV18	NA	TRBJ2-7	TGTGCCAGCTCACCAGGGGCCCAGGGCGCCTACGAGCAGTACTTC	CASSPGAQGAYEQYF
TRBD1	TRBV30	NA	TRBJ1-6	TGTGCCTGGAGGACAGGGCTTTCCTATAATTCACCCCTCCACTTT	CAWRTGLSYNSPLHF
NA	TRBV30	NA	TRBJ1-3	TGTGCCTGGAGTGTAGGGCCTGGTAACACCATATATTTT	CAWSVGPGNTIYF
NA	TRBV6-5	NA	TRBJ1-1	TGTGCCAGCAGTTCCAATGGTCTGGACACTGAAGCTTTCTTT	CASSSNGLDTEAFF
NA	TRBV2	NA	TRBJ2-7	TGTGCCAGCAGTGCCCTTACGCCCTACGAGCAGTACTTC	CASSALTPYEQYF
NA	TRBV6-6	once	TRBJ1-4	TGTGCCAGCAGTCCGACGACGGAGCATCGGAAACTGTTTTTT	CASSPTTEHRKLFF
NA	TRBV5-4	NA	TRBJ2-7	TGTGCCAGCAGCTTGGCCTTGGCGGCCAGTGGGGAGCAGTACTTC	CASSLALAASGEQYF
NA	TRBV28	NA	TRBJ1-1	TGTGCCAGCAGTTTAGGGTCGGGGTTGAACACTGAAGCTTTCTTT	CASSLGSGLNTEAFF
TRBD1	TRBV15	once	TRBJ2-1	TGTGCCACCAGCCGCTCCGGGACAGCCTACAATGAGCAGTTCTTC	CATSRSGTAYNEQFF
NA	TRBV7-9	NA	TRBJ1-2	TGTGCCAGCAGCTTAGGACAGGACTATGGCTACACCTTC	CASSLGQDYGYTF
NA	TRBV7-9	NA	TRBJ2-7	TGTGCCAGCAGCTCTAGGGACACGCCAACCTACGAGCAGTACTTC	CASSSRDTPTYEQYF
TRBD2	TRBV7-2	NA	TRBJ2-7	TGTGCCAGCAGCTCATCGCTAGCGGGGGGAACCGTTAGGGTCGAGCAGTACTTC	CASSSSLAGGTVRVEQYF
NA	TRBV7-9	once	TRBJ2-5	TGTGCCAGCAGCCGGACCCGGTCTACTCAAGAGACCCAGTACTTC	CASSRTRSTQETQYF
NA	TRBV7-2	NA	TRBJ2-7	TGTGCCAGCAGCTTCGAAGGGAGTTACGAGCAGTACTTC	CASSFEGSYEQYF
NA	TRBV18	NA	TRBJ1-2	TGTGCCAGCTCACCAGATGAGTCTTATGGCTACACCTTC	CASSPDESYGYTF
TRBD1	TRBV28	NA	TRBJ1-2	TGTGCCAGCAGACAAAACAGGGGGCTTGACTATGGCTACACCTTC	CASRQNRGLDYGYTF
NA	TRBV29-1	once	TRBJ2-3	TGCAGCGTTGAGTCAGGGAACACAGATACGCAGTATTTT	CSVESGNTDTQYF
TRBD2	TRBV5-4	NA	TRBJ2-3	TGTGCCAGCAGCTTGGAGGGAGCGGGGGGGATGGGAGATACGCAGTATTTT	CASSLEGAGGMGDTQYF
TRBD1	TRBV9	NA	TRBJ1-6	TGTGCCAGCAGCGTGGGACAGGGCGTATCACCCCTCCACTTT	CASSVGQGVSPLHF
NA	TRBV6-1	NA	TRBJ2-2	TGTGCCAGCCAAGAACAATTAAACACCGGGGAGCTGTTTTTT	CASQEQLNTGELFF
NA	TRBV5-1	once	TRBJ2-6	TGCGCCAGCAGCTTGGTCGGGGACGGGGCCAACGTCCTGACTTTC	CASSLVGDGANVLTF
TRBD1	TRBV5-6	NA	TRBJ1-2	TGTGCCAGCAGCCGCTATGACAGGGAAGTAAGCTATGGCTACACCTTC	CASSRYDREVSYGYTF
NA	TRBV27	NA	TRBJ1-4	TGTGCCAGCAGTACCACAGGGTTGGGGGGTGAAAAACTGTTTTTT	CASSTTGLGGEKLFF
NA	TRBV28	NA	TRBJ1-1	TGTGCCAGCACAGGGGTTACGAACACTGAAGCTTTCTTT	CASTGVTNTEAFF
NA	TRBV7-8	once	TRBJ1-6	TGTGCCAGCAGCCGTTTCGACAGAAACAATTCACCCCTCCACTTT	CASSRFDRNNSPLHF
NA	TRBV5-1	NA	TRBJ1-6	TGCGCCAGCAGCTTGACAGGGACTAGTTCACCCCTCCACTTT	CASSLTGTSSPLHF
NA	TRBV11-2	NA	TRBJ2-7	TGTGCCAGCAGCTTAGGGAGGGAAGTAGGGCAGTACTTC	CASSLGREVGQYF
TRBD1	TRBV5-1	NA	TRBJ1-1	TGCGCCAGCAGCACTGGACAGGTGAACACTGAAGCTTTCTTT	CASSTGQVNTEAFF
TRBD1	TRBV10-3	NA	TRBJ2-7	TGTGCCATCAGTGGGACAGGCTTTTACGAGCAGTACTTC	CAISGTGFYEQYF
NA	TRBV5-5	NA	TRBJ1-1	TGTGCCAGCAGCTTGGAGGGGAGGCGGACTGAAGCTTTCTTT	CASSLEGRRTEAFF
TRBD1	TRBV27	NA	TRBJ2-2	TGTGCCAGCAGTTTCGGGACAGGGAACACCGGGGAGCTGTTTTTT	CASSFGTGNTGELFF
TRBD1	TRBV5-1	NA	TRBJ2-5	TGCGCCAGCAGCCACACAGGGGGCCCATGGGAGACCCAGTACTTC	CASSHTGGPWETQYF
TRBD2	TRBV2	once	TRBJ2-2	TGTGCCAGCAGTCAGGGACTAGCGGGGGCGTTGTATACCGGGGAGCTGTTTTTT	CASSQGLAGALYTGELFF